A single T cell receptor beta chain is shown here with its context. Its antigen is undetermined. The record originates from a study of cytomegalovirus exposure and HLA in healthy donors. The study ran its PCR with 60 Vbeta and 13 Jbeta primers. Method: immunoSEQ multiplex PCR; TCRdb's copy keeps in-frame clones and lacks some. The sample has 280,000 or so clones; around nine tenths are singletons. Study-wide points: Associated with cytomegalovirus, according to the listing, were 150 to 200 TCR beta chains. A missense DCLRE1C variant was associated with V- and J-gene trimming of TCR beta chains in a later analysis, and an independent cohort replicated the association. Per a later analysis, approximately 16,000 TCR beta sequences showed association with HLA alleles at 0.05 false discovery rate.

Per the germline V gene, CDR1 is LNHDA and CDR2 is SQIVND (reference sequence). The CDR3 spans 16 residues. V lost 5 bases to trimming and J lost 7 bases; unmatched junction nucleotides: 9. Donors had nominal health at sampling but likely had unrecorded immune exposures. The chain combines TRBV19 with TRBJ2-2, with 11 bases matching TRBD2. Sequenced: PBMCs. This TCR was sampled from a woman between 18 and 29 years old in good health and CMV-seronegative. CDR3 in amino acids: CASSLRGTSGVGELFF. The CDR3, as DNA: TGTGCCAGTAGTCTACGGGGGACTAGCGGCGTCGGGGAGCTGTTTTTT.